Listed here is a single T cell receptor beta chain. What it binds is not known. This sample was taken from a study of blood T cells in healthy people across ages. Whole-study results and caveats: Unsorted PBMCs prevented conclusive naive versus antigen-experienced comparison. Fewer expanded clones and more diversity marked long-lived versus aged donors.

It was with a sample-barcoded 5' primer and a J-beta primer mix that a second PCR of roughly 6 to 12 cycles was run. Each cDNA molecule, via a template-switch adaptor with 12 random nucleotides, was tagged. TCRdb independently ran MiXCR on the 5' RACE reads; one entry per CDR3 protein. The sample contains 1.8 million or so distinct CDR3 sequences, about two fifths of which appear only once. Unmatched junction bases numbered 7, after V lost 0 bases and J lost 0 bases. The CDR3 length is 18 residues. From germline, CDR1 is SEHNR and CDR2 FQNEAQ (reference sequence). The chain links TRBV7-9 to TRBJ2-7; 11 positions agree with TRBD2. Sequenced: blood. The sequence derives from a human donor in good health. Here the CDR3 DNA reads TGTGCCAGCAGCTTAGCGTACTTAGCGGGGGGGAGCTCCTACGAGCAGTACTTC. Residues: CASSLAYLAGGSSYEQYF.